One sample yielded the 6 T cell receptor beta chains listed below, sequenced in a study of Tregs in tolerant kidney transplant recipients. The nonmyeloablative bone marrow transplants came from related graft donors, with transient mixed chimerism. Some clones are missing from TCRdb's copy, which holds only in-frame ones; the method was immunoSEQ multiplex PCR. This repertoire includes roughly 2,400 clones. The sequencing used CD8+ T cells from blood (PBMCs), collected 6 months after the transplant. Receptors were obtained from a human patient who received a combined kidney and bone marrow transplant. Some T cells may be transferred from the graft donor.

As for this clone: Read coverage stops 3 residues before the CDR3 terminus; the germline J gene supplies the remainder. The chain carries TRBV20-1 and TRBJ2-1; a possible D gene is TRBD1 (5 bases). The ends were cut back, 5 bases at V and 0 bases at J, with 11 bases in the middle. The germline V gene has CDR1 DFQATT and CDR2 SNEGSKA (reference sequence). The CDR3 is 14 amino acids. CDR3 DNA (partial): TGCAGTGCTGCCAGGGCTAGCTCCTACAATGAG. This sequence encodes CSAARASSYNE. The whole CDR3 protein is CSAARASSYNEQFF.

CDR3 DNA, as far as it was read: TGTGCCAGCAGCTCCCCGGGGGGGGCCGAG. Its protein is CASSSPGGAE. The whole CDR3 sequence is CASSSPGGAEQYF. The rearrangement joins TRBV7-9 to TRBJ2-7, with 8 nucleotides matching TRBD2. Read coverage stops 3 residues before the CDR3 terminus; the germline J gene supplies the remainder. The trim removed 4 bases at V and 6 bases at J, leaving 5 bases unmatched. The germline V gene has CDR1 SEHNR and CDR2 FQNEAQ (reference sequence). This CDR3 has 13 amino acids.

Concerning this clone: The missing CDR3 end, 3 residues past where the read stops, is filled in from the germline J gene. J is TRBJ2-1 and V is TRBV5-1; 9 nucleotides align to TRBD2. V lost 2 bases to trimming and J lost 7 bases; unmatched junction nucleotides: 7. CDR1 is SGHRS, CDR2 YFSETQ, per germline. This CDR3 contains 15 residues. Here the CDR3 reads CASSFFAGGLNEQFF. The CDR3 DNA, read in part, is TGCGCCAGCAGCTTTTTTGCGGGAGGGTTGAATGAG.

In the case of this clone: The observed sequence ends 3 residues before the CDR3 terminus, with the missing tail filled in from the germline J gene. The V gene is TRBV20-1, the J gene TRBJ2-7; D possibly corresponds to TRBD1 (7 bases). The CDR3 contains 18 residues. Per the germline V gene, CDR1 is DFQATT and CDR2 is SNEGSKA (reference sequence). V gave up 0 bases and J gave up 1 base, with 22 bases separating them. CDR3 DNA (partial): TGCAGTGCTAGAGATCTGAATTTGGAGGGGGCGATTTCCTACGAG. Its protein product is CSARDLNLEGAISYE. Given in full, the CDR3 is CSARDLNLEGAISYEQYF.

A word on this clone: The read finishes 3 residues shy of the CDR3 end, and the germline J gene is used to complete it. The V gene is TRBV6-2 or TRBV6-3, the J gene TRBJ1-2; D possibly corresponds to TRBD1 (5 bases). V lost 2 bases and J lost 6, with 13 bases in between. From germline, CDR1 is MNHEY and CDR2 SVGEGT. CDR3 length equals 14 residues. CDR3: CASSYVSGQNGYTF. CDR3 DNA (partial): TGTGCCAGCAGTTACGTCTCAGGACAAAATGGC.

Concerning this clone itself: The read finishes 3 residues shy of the CDR3 end, and the germline J gene is used to complete it. The chain joins TRBV20-1 to TRBJ2-7, with D possibly TRBD2 on 5 matching bases. Trimming pared 0 bases from V and 1 base from J, leaving 10 bases between. The CDR3 has 14 amino acids. Germline V gives CDR1 DFQATT, CDR2 SNEGSKA (reference sequence). The CDR3 sequence is CSARDRGRSYEQYF. The part of the CDR3 DNA that was read is TGCAGTGCTAGAGACCGCGGGCGGTCCTACGAG.